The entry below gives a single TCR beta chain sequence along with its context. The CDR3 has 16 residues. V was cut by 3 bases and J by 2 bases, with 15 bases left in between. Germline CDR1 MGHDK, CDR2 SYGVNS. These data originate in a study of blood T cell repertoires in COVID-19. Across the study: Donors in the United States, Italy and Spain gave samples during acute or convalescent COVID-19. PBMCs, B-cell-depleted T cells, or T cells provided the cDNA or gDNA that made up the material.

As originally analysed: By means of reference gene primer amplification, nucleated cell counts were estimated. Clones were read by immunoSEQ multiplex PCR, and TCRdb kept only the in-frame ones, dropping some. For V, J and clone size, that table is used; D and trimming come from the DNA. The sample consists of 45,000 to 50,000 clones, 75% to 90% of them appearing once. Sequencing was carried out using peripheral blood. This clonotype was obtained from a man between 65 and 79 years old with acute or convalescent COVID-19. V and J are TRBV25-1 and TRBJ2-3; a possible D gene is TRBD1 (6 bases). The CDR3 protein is CASSEGLDSFTDTQYF. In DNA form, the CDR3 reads TGTGCCAGCAGTGAGGGATTGGACAGCTTCACAGATACGCAGTATTTT.